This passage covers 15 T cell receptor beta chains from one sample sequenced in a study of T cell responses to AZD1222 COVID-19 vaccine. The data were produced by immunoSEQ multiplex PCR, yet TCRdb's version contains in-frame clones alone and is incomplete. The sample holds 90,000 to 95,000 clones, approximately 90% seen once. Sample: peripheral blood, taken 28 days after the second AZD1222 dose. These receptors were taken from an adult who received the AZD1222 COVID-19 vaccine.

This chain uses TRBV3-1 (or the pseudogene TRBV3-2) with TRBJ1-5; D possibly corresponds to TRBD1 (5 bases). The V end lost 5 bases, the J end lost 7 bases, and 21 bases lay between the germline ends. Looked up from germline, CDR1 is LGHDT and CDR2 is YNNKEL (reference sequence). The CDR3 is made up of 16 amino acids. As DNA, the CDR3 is TGTGCCAGCAGCGAACCGACAGAAGGAGTTAGCCAGCCCCAGCATTTT. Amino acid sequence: CASSEPTEGVSQPQHF.

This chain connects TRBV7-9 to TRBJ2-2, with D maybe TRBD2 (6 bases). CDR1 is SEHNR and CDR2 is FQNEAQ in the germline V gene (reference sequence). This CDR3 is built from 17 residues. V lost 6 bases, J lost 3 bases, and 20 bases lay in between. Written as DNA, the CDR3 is TGTGCCAGCAGTTTGGGACTCGTCTTCCCTGACACCGGGGAGCTGTTTTTT. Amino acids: CASSLGLVFPDTGELFF.

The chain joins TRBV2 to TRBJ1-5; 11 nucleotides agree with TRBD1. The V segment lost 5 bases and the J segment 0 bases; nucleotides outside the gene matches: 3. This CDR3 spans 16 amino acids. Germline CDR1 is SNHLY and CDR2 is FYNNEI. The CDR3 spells CASSRDRGVSNQPQHF. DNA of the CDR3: TGTGCCAGCAGTAGGGACAGGGGGGTTAGCAATCAGCCCCAGCATTTT.

The CDR3 coding sequence is TGTGCCAGCAGCTTAACTCACCTTTCGAACACCGGGGAGCTGTTTTTT. It encodes CASSLTHLSNTGELFF. The chain links TRBV7-2 to TRBJ2-2; no definite D call. V was shortened by 2 bases and J by 0 bases, with 10 bases between the two germline ends. The CDR3 runs to 16 residues. CDR1 is SGHTA and CDR2 is FQGNSA in the germline V gene.

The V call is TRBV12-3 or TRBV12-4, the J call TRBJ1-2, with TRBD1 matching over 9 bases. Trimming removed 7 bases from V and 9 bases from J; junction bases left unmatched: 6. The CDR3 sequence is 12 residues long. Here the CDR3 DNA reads TGTGCCAGCATGGACAGGGGTAGGAGCTACACCTTC. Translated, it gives CASMDRGRSYTF.

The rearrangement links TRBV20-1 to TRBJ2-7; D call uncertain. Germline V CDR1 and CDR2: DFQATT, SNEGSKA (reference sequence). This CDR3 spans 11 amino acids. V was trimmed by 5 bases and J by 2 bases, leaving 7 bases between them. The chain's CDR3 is CSAGQAYEQYF. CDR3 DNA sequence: TGCAGTGCTGGGCAGGCCTACGAGCAGTACTTC.

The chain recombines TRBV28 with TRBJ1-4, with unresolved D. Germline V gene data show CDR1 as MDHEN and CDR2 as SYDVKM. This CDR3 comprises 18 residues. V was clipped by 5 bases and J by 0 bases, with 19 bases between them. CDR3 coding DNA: TGTGCCAGCAGTCCCGGTTTCAGCTCGATTGCAACTAATGAAAAACTGTTTTTT. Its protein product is CASSPGFSSIATNEKLFF.

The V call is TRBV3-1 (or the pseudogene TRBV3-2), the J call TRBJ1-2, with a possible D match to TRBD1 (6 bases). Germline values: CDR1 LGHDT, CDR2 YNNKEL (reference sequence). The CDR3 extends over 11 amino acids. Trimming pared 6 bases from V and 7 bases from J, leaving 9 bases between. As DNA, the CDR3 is TGTGCCAGCAGTCGCAGGGGTGGCTACACCTTC. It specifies CASSRRGGYTF.

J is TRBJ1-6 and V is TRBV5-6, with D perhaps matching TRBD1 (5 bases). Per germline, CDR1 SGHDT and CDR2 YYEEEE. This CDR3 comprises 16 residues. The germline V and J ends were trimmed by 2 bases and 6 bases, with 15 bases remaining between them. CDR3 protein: CASSFYGTQGNSPLHF. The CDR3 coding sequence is TGTGCCAGCAGCTTTTACGGGACTCAGGGTAATTCACCCCTCCACTTT.

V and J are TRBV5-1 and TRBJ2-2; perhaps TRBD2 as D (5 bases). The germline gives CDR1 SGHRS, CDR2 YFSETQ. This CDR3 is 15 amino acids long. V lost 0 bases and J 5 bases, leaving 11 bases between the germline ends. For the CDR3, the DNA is TGCGCCAGCAGCTTGGACACCCGGGGAACCGGGGAGCTGTTTTTT. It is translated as CASSLDTRGTGELFF.

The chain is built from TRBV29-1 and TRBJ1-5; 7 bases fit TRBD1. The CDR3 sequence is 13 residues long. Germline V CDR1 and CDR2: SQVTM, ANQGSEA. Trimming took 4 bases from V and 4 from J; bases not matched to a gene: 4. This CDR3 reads CSVVAGGNQPQHF. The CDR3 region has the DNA TGCAGCGTTGTAGCAGGGGGAAATCAGCCCCAGCATTTT.

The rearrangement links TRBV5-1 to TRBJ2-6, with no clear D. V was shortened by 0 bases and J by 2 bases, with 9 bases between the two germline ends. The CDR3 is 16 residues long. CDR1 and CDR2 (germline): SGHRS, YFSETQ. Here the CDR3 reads CASSLGGPPGANVLTF. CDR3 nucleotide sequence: TGCGCCAGCAGCTTGGGAGGACCCCCTGGGGCCAACGTCCTGACTTTC.

The CDR3 DNA sequence: TGTGCCAGCAGGTTCCGGGACGTAGGGTTGGAGACCCAGTACTTC. This sequence encodes CASRFRDVGLETQYF. The chain is built from TRBV5-6 and TRBJ2-5; D could derive from TRBD1 or TRBD2 (5 bases each). Germline loops: CDR1 SGHDT, CDR2 YYEEEE. There are 15 residues in the CDR3. Trimming removed 5 bases from V and 5 bases from J, with 19 bases in between.

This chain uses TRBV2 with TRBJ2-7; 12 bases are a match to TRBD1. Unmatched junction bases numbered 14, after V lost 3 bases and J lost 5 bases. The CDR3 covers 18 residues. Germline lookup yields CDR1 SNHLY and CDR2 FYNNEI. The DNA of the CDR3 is TGTGCCAGCAGTGAGTTTCGGTTCATTGGGACAGGGGGCCACGAGCAGTACTTC. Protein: CASSEFRFIGTGGHEQYF.

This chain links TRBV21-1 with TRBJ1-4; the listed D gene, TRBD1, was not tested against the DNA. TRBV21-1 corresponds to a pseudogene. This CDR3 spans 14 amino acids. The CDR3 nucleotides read TGTGCCAGCAGCAAAAAGGCAGGGAACGAAAAACTGTTTTTT. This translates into CASSKKAGNEKLFF.